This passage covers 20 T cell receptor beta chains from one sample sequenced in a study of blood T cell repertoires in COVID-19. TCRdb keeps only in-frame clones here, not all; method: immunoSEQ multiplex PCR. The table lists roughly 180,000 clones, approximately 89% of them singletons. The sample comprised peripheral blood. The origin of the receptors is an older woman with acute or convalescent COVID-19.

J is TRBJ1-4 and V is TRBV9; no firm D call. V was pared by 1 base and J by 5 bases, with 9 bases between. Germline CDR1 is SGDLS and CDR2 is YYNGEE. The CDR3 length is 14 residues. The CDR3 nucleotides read TGTGCCAGCAGCGTAAGCGGGATCAATGAAAAACTGTTTTTT. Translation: CASSVSGINEKLFF.

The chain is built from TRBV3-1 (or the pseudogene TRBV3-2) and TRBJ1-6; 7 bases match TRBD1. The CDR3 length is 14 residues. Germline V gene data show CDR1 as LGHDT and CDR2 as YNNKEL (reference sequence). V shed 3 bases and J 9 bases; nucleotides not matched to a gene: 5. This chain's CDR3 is CASSQRGQSSPLHF. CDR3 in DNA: TGTGCCAGCAGCCAGAGGGGGCAGAGTTCACCCCTCCACTTT.

As DNA, the CDR3 is TGTGCCTGGGCAAGGGGGCCTGAAGCTTTCTTT. Its protein product is CAWARGPEAFF. The genes are TRBV30 and TRBJ1-1, with 7 nucleotides matching TRBD1. Germline V gene sequence: CDR1 GTSNPN, CDR2 SVGIG (reference sequence). Trimming at V came to 5 bases and at J to 6 bases, leaving 3 bases not matched to a gene. This CDR3 has 11 amino acids.

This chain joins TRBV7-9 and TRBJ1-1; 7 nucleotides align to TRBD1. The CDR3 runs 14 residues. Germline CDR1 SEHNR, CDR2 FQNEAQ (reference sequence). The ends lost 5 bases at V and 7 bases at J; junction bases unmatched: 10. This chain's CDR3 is CASSVRDRMHEAFF. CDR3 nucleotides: TGTGCCAGCAGCGTCCGGGACAGAATGCATGAAGCTTTCTTT.

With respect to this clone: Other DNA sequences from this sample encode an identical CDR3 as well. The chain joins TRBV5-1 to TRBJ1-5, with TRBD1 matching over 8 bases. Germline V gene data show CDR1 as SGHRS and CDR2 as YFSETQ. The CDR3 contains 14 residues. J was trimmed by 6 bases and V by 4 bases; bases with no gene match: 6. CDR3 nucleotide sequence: TGCGCCAGCAGCCCTGGACAGGGTGGTCAGCCCCAGCATTTT. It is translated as CASSPGQGGQPQHF. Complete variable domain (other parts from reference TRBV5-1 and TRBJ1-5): KAGVTQTPRYLIKTRGQQVTLSCSPISGHRSVSWYQQTPGQGLQFLFEYFSETQRNKGNFPGRFSGRQFSNSRSEMNVSTLELGDSALYLCASSPGQGGQPQHFGDGTRLSIL.

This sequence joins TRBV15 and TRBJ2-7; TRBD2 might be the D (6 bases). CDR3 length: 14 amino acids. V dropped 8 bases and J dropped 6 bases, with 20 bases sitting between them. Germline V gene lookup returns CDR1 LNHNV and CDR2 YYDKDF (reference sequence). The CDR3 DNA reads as TGTGCCACCGAAACCGGGACTTTACGTGGCGAGCAGTACTTC. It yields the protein CATETGTLRGEQYF.

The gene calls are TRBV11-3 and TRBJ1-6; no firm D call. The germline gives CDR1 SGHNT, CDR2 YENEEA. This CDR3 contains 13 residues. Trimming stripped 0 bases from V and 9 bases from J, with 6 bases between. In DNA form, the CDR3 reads TGTGCCAGCAGCTTAGACAGATTTTCACCCCTCCACTTT. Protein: CASSLDRFSPLHF.

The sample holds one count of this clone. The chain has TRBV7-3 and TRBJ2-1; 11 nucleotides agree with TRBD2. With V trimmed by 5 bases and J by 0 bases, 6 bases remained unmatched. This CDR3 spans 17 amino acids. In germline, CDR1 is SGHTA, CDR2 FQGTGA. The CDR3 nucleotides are TGTGCCAGCAGCACCTATAGCGGGAGGGGCTCCTACAATGAGCAGTTCTTC. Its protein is CASSTYSGRGSYNEQFF.

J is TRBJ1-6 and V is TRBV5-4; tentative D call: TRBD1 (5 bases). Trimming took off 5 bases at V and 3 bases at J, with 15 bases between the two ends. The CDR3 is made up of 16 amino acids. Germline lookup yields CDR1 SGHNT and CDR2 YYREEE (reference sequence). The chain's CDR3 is CASRPSGGLYNSPLHF. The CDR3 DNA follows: TGTGCCAGCAGGCCGTCCGGGGGTCTCTATAATTCACCCCTCCACTTT.

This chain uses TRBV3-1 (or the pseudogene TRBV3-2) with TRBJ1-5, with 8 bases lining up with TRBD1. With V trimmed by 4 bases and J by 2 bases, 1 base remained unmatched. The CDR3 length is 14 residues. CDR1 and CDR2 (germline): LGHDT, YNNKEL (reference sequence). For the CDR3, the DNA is TGTGCCAGCAGCCCGGGACAGGGCAATCAGCCCCAGCATTTT. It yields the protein CASSPGQGNQPQHF.

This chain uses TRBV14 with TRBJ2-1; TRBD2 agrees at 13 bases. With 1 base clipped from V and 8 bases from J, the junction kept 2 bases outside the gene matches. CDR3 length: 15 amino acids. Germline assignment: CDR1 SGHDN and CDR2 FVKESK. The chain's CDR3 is CASSQATSGRHEQFF. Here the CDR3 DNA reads TGTGCCAGCAGCCAAGCGACTAGCGGGAGGCATGAGCAGTTCTTC.

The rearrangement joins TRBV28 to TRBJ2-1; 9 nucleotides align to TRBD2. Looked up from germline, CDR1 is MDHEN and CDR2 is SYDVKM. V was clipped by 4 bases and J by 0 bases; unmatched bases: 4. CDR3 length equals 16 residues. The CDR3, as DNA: TGTGCCAGCAGTTCCTATAGCGGGGGCTCCTACAATGAGCAGTTCTTC. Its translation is CASSSYSGGSYNEQFF.

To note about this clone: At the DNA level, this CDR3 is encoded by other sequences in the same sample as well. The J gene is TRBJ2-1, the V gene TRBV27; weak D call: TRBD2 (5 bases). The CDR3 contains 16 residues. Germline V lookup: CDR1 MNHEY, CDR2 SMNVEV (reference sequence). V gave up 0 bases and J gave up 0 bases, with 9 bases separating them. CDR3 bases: TGTGCCAGCAGTTTATCCCCGGGGAGCTCCTACAATGAGCAGTTCTTC. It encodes CASSLSPGSSYNEQFF.

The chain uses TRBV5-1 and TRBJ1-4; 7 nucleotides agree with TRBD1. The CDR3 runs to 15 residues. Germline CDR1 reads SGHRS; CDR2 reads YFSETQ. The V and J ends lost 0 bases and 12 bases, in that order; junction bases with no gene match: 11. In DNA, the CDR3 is TGCGCCAGCAGCTTGGCCGGGACTCCACAGGGGCAACTGTTTTTT. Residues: CASSLAGTPQGQLFF.

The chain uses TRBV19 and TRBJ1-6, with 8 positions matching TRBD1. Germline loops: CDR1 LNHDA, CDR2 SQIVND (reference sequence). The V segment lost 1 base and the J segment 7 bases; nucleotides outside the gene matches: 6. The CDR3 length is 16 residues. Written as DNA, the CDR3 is TGTGCCAGTAGTATAGGACAGGGGCGATCCAATTCACCCCTCCACTTT. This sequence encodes CASSIGQGRSNSPLHF. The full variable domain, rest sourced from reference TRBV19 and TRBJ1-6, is DGGITQSPKYLFRKEGQNVTLSCEQNLNHDAMYWYRQDPGQGLRLIYYSQIVNDFQKGDIAEGYSVSREKKESFPLTVTSAQKNPTAFYLCASSIGQGRSNSPLHFGNGTRLTVT.

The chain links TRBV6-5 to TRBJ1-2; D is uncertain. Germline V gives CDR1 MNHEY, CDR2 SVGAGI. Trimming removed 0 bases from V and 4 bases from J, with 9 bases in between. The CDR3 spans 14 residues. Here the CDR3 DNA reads TGTGCCAGCAGTTACTCCATGACGGGCTATGGCTACACCTTC. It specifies CASSYSMTGYGYTF.

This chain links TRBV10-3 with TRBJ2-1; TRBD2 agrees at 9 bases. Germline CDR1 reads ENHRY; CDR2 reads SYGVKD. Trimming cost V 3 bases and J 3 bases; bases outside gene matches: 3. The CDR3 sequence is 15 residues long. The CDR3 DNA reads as TGTGCCATCAGTGAAGGGACTAGCAACTACAATGAGCAGTTCTTC. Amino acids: CAISEGTSNYNEQFF.

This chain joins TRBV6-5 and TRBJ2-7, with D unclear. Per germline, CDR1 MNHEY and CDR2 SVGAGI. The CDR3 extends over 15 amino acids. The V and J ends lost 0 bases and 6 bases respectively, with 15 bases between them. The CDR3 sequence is CASSYSGANVGEQYV. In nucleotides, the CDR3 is TGTGCCAGCAGTTACTCGGGCGCTAACGTGGGCGAGCAGTACGTC.

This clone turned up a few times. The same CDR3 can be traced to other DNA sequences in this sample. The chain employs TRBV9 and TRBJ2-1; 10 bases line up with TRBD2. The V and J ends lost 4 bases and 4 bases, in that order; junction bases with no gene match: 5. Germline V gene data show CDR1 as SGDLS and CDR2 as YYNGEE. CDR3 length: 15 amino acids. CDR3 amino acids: CASSPRLAGYNEQFF. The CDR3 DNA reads TGTGCCAGCAGCCCCAGACTAGCGGGTTACAATGAGCAGTTCTTC. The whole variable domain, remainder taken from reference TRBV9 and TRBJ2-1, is DSGVTQTPKHLITATGQRVTLRCSPRSGDLSVYWYQQSLDQGLQFLIQYYNGEERAKGNILERFSAQQFPDLHSELNLSSLELGDSALYFCASSPRLAGYNEQFFGPGTRLTVL.

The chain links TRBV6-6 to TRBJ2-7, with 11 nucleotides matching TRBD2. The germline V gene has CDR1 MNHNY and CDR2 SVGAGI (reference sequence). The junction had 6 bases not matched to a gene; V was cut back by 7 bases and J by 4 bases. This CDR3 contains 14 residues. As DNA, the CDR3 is TGTGCCAGCACCTTAGCGGGAGGGCTGTACGAGCAGTACGTC. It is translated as CASTLAGGLYEQYV.